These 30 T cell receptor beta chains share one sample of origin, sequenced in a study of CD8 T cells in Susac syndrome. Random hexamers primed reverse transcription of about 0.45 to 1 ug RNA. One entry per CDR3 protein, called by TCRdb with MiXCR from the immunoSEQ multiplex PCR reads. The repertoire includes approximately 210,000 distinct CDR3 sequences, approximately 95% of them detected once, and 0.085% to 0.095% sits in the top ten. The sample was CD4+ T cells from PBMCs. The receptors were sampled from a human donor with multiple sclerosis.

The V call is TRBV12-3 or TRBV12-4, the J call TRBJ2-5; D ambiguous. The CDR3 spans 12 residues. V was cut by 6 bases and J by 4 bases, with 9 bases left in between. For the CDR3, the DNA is TGTGCCAGCAGCCGAGTGGGAGAGACCCAGTACTTC. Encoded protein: CASSRVGETQYF.

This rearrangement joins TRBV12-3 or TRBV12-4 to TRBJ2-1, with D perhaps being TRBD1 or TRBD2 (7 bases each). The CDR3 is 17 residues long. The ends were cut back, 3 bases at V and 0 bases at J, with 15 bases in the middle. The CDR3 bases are TGTGCCAGCAGTTTGAGTCAGGGGGGGATCTCCTACAATGAGCAGTTCTTC. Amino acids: CASSLSQGGISYNEQFF.

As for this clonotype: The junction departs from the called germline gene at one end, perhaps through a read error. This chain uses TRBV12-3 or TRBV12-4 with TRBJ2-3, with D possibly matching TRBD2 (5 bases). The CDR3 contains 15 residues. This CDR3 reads CASRLAPPRTDTQYF. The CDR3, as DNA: TGTGCCAGCAGGTTAGCGCCACCTCGCACAGATACGCAGTATTTT.

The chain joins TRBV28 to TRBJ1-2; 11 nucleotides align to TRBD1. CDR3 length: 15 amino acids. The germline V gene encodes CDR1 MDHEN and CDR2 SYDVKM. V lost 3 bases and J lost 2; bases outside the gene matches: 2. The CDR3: CASSLGQGGNYGYTF. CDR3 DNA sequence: TGTGCCAGCAGTTTGGGACAGGGGGGAAACTATGGCTACACCTTC.

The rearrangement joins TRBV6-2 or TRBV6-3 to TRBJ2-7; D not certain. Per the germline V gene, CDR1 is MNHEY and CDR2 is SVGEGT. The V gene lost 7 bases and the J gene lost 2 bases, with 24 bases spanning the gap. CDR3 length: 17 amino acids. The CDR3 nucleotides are TGTGCCAGCATCGACCTCTACACACCGAAGCCGACCTACGAGCAGTACTTC. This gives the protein CASIDLYTPKPTYEQYF.

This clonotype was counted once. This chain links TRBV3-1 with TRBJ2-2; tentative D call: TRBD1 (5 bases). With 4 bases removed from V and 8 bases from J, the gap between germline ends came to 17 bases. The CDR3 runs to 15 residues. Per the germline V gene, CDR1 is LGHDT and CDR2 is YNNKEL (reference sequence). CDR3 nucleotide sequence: TGTGCCAGCAGCCCAAGCGACAGTCCGAGGGGGGAGCTGTTTTTT. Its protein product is CASSPSDSPRGELFF.

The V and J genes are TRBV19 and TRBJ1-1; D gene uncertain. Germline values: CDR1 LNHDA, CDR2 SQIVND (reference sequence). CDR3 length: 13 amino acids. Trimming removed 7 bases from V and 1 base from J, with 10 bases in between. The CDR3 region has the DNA TGTGCCAGTATTAAGGCCCAGAACACTGAAGCTTTCTTT. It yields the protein CASIKAQNTEAFF.

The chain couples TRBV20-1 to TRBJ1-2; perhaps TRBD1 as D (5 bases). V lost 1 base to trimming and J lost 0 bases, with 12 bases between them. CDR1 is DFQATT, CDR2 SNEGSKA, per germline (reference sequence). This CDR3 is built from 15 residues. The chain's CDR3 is CSARADSRANYGYTF. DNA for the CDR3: TGCAGTGCTAGAGCAGACAGTCGAGCTAACTATGGCTACACCTTC.

Here the CDR3 reads CASSTGTGQETQYF. DNA of the CDR3: TGTGCCAGCAGCACCGGGACAGGCCAAGAGACCCAGTACTTC. V and J are TRBV9 and TRBJ2-5, with 8 nucleotides matching TRBD1. CDR1 is SGDLS and CDR2 is YYNGEE in the germline V gene. The CDR3 extends over 14 amino acids. J gave up 1 base and V 4 bases, and 3 bases lay outside the gene matches.

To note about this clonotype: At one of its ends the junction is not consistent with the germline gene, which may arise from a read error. The CDR3 loop is CASSLAGNSNQPQHF. CDR3 nucleotide sequence: TGTGCCAGCAGCCTCGCGGGGAATAGCAATCAGCCCCAGCATTTT. The V and J genes are TRBV5-1 and TRBJ1-5; D gene uncertain. Germline CDR1 and CDR2: SGHRS and YFSETQ. The CDR3 runs to 15 residues.

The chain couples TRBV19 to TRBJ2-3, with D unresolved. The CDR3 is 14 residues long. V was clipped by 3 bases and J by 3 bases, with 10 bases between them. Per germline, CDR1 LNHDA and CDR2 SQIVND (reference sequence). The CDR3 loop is CASSMIRPTDTQYF. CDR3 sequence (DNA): TGTGCCAGTAGTATGATCAGACCAACAGATACGCAGTATTTT.

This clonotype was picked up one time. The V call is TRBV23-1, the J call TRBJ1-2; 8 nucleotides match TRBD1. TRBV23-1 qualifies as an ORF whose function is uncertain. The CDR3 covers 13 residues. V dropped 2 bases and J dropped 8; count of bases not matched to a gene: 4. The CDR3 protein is CASSQQGAGGYTF. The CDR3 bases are TGCGCCAGCAGTCAACAGGGGGCGGGGGGCTACACCTTC.

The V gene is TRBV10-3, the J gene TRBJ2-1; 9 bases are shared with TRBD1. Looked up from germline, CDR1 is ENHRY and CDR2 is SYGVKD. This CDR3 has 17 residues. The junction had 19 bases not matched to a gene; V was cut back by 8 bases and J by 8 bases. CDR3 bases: TGTGCCATCCGACCGGGACAGGGACTTTCAGCGATCGATGAGCAGTTCTTC. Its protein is CAIRPGQGLSAIDEQFF.

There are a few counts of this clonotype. In DNA, the CDR3 is TGTGCCAGCAGCGTAGGCGGTGCAACTAATGAAAAACTGTTTTTT. Translation: CASSVGGATNEKLFF. J is TRBJ1-4 and V is TRBV9, with unresolved D. The CDR3 spans 15 residues. The germline gives CDR1 SGDLS, CDR2 YYNGEE. Deletions cut 0 bases from V and 0 bases from J, with 6 bases between. The variable domain in full, completed from reference TRBV9 and TRBJ1-4, reads DSGVTQTPKHLITATGQRVTLRCSPRSGDLSVYWYQQSLDQGLQFLIQYYNGEERAKGNILERFSAQQFPDLHSELNLSSLELGDSALYFCASSVGGATNEKLFFGSGTQLSVL.

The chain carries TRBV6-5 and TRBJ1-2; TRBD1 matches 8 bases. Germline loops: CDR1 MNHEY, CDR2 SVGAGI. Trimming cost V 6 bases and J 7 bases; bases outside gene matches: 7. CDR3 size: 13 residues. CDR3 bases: TGTGCCAGCAGGACGGACAGGGTGGGTGGCTACACCTTC. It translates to CASRTDRVGGYTF.

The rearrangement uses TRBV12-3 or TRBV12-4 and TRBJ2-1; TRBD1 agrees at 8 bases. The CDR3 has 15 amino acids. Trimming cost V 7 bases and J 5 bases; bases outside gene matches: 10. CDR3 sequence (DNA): TGTGCCAGCACCCCAACCGGGACAGGACACAATGAGCAGTTCTTC. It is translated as CASTPTGTGHNEQFF.

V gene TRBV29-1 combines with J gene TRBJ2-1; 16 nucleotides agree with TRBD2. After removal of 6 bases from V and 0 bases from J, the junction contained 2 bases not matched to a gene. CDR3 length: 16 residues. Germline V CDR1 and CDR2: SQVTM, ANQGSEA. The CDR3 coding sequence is TGCAGCGTGGGACTAGCGGGAGGGAGCTCCTACAATGAGCAGTTCTTC. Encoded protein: CSVGLAGGSSYNEQFF.

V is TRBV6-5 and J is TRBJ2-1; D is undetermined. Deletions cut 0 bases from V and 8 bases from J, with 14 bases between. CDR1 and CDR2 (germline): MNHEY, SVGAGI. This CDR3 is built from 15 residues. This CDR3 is CASSYSRSVAHEQFF. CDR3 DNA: TGTGCCAGCAGTTACTCCCGATCCGTGGCCCATGAGCAGTTCTTC.

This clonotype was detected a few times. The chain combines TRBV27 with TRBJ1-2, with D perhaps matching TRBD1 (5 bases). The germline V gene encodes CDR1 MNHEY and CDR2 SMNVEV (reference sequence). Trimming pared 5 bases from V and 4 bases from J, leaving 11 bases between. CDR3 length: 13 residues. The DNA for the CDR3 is TGTGCCAGCAGTCTCGGGGGGGGCTATGGCTACACCTTC. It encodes CASSLGGGYGYTF.

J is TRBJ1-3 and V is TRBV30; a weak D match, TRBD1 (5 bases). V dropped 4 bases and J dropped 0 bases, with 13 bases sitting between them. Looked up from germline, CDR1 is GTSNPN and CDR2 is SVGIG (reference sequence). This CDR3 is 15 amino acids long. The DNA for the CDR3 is TGTGCCTGGACGAGGGACTCCAGCTCTGGAAACACCATATATTTT. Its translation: CAWTRDSSSGNTIYF.

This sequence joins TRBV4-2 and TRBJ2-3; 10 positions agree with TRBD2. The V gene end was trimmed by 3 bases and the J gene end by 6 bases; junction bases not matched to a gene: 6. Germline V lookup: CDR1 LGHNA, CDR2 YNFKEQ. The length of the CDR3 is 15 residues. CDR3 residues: CASSHRPSGSDTQYF. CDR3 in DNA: TGTGCCAGCAGCCACCGCCCTAGCGGGAGTGATACGCAGTATTTT.

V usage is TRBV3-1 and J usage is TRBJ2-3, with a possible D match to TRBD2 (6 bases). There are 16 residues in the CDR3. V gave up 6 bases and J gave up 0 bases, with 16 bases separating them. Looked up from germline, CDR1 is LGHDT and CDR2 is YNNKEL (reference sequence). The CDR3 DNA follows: TGTGCCAGCAGTCGTAACAAGCGGGTTAGCACAGATACGCAGTATTTT. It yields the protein CASSRNKRVSTDTQYF.

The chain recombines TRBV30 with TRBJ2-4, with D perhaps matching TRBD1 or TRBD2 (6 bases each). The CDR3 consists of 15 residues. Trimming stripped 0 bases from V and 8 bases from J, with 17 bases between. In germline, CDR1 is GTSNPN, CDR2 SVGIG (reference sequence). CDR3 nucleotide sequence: TGTGCCTGGAGTGTACGAAGGCGGAGGGGGGACATTCAGTACTTC. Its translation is CAWSVRRRRGDIQYF.

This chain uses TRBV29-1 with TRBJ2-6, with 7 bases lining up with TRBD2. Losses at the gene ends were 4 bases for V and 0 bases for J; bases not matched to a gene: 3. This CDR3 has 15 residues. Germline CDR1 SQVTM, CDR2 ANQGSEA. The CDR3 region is CSVVAGSSGANVLTF. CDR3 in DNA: TGCAGCGTTGTAGCGGGTAGCTCTGGGGCCAACGTCCTGACTTTC.

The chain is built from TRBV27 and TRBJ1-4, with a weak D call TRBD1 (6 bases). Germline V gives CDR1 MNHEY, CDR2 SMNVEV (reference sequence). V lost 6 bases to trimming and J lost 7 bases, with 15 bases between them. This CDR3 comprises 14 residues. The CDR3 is CASRRQGRVEKLFF. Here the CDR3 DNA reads TGTGCCAGCAGAAGGCAGGGGCGCGTTGAAAAACTGTTTTTT. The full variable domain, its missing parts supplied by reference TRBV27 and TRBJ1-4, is EAQVTQNPRYLITVTGKKLTVTCSQNMNHEYMSWYRQDPGLGLRQIYYSMNVEVTDKGDVPEGYKVSRKEKRNFPLILESPSPNQTSLYFCASRRQGRVEKLFFGSGTQLSVL.

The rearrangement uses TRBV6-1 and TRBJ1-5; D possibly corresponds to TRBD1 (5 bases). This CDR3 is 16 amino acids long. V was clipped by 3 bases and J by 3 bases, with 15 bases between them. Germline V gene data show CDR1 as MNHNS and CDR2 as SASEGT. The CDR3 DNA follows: TGTGCCAGCAGTGATAGGCAGGGTTTTGACAATCAGCCCCAGCATTTT. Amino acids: CASSDRQGFDNQPQHF.

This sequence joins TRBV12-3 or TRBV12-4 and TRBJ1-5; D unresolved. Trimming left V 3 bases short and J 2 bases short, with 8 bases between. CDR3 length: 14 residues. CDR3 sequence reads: CASSLRRGNQPQHF. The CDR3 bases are TGTGCCAGCAGTTTGCGGCGGGGCAATCAGCCCCAGCATTTT.

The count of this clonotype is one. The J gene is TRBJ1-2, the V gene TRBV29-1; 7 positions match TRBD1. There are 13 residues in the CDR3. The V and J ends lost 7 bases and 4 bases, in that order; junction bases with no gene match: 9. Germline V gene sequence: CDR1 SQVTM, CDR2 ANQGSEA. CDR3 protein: CSAETDRIYGYTF. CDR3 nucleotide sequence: TGCAGCGCCGAGACGGACAGGATCTATGGCTACACCTTC. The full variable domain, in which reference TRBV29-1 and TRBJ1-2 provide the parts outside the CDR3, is SAVISQKPSRDICQRGTSLTIQCQVDSQVTMMFWYRQQPGQSLTLIATANQGSEATYESGFVIDKFPISRPNLTFSTLTVSNMSPEDSSIYLCSAETDRIYGYTFGSGTRLTVV.

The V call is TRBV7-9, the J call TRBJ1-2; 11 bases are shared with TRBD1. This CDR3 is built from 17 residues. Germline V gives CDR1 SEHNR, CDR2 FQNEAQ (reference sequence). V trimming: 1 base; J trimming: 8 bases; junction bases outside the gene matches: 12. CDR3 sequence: CASSLGAGQGASSGYTF. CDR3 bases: TGTGCCAGCAGCTTAGGGGCCGGACAGGGGGCATCAAGCGGCTACACCTTC.

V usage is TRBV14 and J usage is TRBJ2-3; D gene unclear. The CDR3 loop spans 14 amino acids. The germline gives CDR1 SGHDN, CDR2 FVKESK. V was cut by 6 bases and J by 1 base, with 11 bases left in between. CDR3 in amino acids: CASSPSLRTDTQYF. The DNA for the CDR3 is TGTGCCAGCAGTCCTTCACTGCGCACAGATACGCAGTATTTT.